The clone carrying this T cell receptor beta chain has at least ten counts. Its antigen remains unidentified. With 5 bases removed from V and 0 bases from J, the gap between germline ends came to 10 bases. The germline CDR1 and CDR2 sequences are LGHDT and YNNKEL (reference sequence). The CDR3 extends over 15 amino acids. This specimen belongs to a study of T cells in Graves' hyperthyroidism and ophthalmopathy. Overall study findings and caveats: Among thyroid clonotypes expanded above 0.001, most also appeared in blood.

TCR beta CDR3 regions were amplified from RNA. In the first-round RT-PCR of the TCR CDR3, the HTBI primer set was used. A single record per CDR3 protein comes from TCRdb applying MiXCR to the multiplex PCR reads. Here the sample spans 350,000 or so distinct CDR3 sequences, around a fifth being singletons. This receptor was obtained from a woman between 50 and 59 years old with Graves' hyperthyroidism. The V call is TRBV3-1, the J call TRBJ2-2; D ambiguous. Sequenced material: blood. The CDR3 protein is CASSTRRSNTGELFF. CDR3 sequence (DNA): TGTGCCAGCAGCACTCGACGGTCGAACACCGGGGAGCTGTTTTTT. The complete variable domain, with remaining parts taken from reference TRBV3-1 and TRBJ2-2, reads DTAVSQTPKYLVTQMGNDKSIKCEQNLGHDTMYWYKQDSKKFLKIMFSYNNKELIINETVPNRFSPKSPDKAHLNLHINSLELGDSAVYFCASSTRRSNTGELFFGEGSRLTVL.